This T cell receptor (beta chain) was captured by sequencing in a study of blood T cell repertoires in COVID-19. Across the whole study: Spain, Italy and the United States supplied samples that represented acute and convalescent COVID-19. PBMCs, B-cell-depleted T cells, or T cells were the source of the cDNA or gDNA that made up the material.

Trimming cost V 5 bases and J 2 bases, with 9 bases left between them. This CDR3 spans 13 amino acids. The germline V gene encodes CDR1 MNHEY and CDR2 SMNVEV (reference sequence). As handled by the study authors: Amplification with reference gene primers provided the estimates of nucleated cell counts. Measured with immunoSEQ multiplex PCR; TCRdb has only the in-frame clones, and not every one. V, J and clone size were drawn from that table, and D and trimming were deduced from the DNA. Of a few hundred thousand clones in the sample, around 83% are singletons; the top ten hold approximately 7%. V and J are TRBV27 and TRBJ1-1; D gene uncertain. Sequenced sample: peripheral blood. The sequence derives from a woman in her fifties or sixties with acute or convalescent COVID-19. The CDR3 DNA sequence: TGTGCCAGCAGTAGAACGGTTAACACTGAAGCTTTCTTT. The encoded protein is CASSRTVNTEAFF.